The 30 T cell receptor beta chains listed next were all sequenced from one sample in a study of metastatic and nonmetastatic thyroid tumors. Using MiXCR, TCRdb reanalyzed the PCR reads. The table includes more than 12,000 clones, around 20% detected once. Every patient underwent thyroid surgery untreated. Sequenced: blood. The origin of the receptors is a female donor with papillary thyroid cancer or a benign thyroid nodule (not recorded which). Some clones in this sample may be carry-over from other donors' samples.

This clone was seen at least ten times. The chain recombines TRBV14 with TRBJ2-1, with D possibly matching TRBD2 (5 bases). The CDR3 loop spans 16 amino acids. Per the germline V gene, CDR1 is SGHDN and CDR2 is FVKESK. The V and J ends lost 2 bases and 8 bases respectively, with 19 bases between them. This CDR3 reads CASSQFKGDVDDEQFF. In DNA, the CDR3 is TGTGCCAGCAGCCAATTTAAGGGAGATGTAGACGATGAGCAGTTCTTC.

The chain combines TRBV11-3 with TRBJ2-2; tentatively, D is TRBD2 (5 bases). CDR3 length: 15 amino acids. V lost 1 base and J lost 4, with 10 bases in between. The germline CDR1 and CDR2 sequences are SGHNT and YENEEA. CDR3 region: CASSLGRGATGELFF. In DNA form, the CDR3 reads TGTGCCAGCAGCTTAGGCCGGGGTGCCACCGGGGAGCTGTTTTTT.

This clone was recorded many times. The chain combines TRBV7-9 with TRBJ1-1; 8 nucleotides line up with TRBD1. V was clipped by 1 base and J by 5 bases; unmatched bases: 6. This CDR3 spans 15 amino acids. Germline V gives CDR1 SEHNR, CDR2 FQNEAQ (reference sequence). The CDR3 loop reads CASSLETGGGTEAFF. CDR3 sequence (DNA): TGTGCCAGCAGCTTAGAAACAGGGGGAGGAACTGAAGCTTTCTTT.

Relative to its sample, this clone is large. The chain carries TRBV6-5 and TRBJ2-5; TRBD2 might be the D (6 bases). Germline V CDR1 and CDR2: MNHEY, SVGAGI. V lost 2 bases to trimming and J lost 2 bases, with 15 bases between them. This CDR3 spans 16 amino acids. CDR3 DNA sequence: TGTGCCAGCAGTTACCCAACGGAGGAGGGACAAGAGACCCAGTACTTC. Translation gives CASSYPTEEGQETQYF.

The chain has TRBV6-1 and TRBJ2-3; 8 bases are shared with TRBD1. Trimming cost V 6 bases and J 1 base; bases outside gene matches: 6. The CDR3 runs 15 residues. Germline V gene lookup returns CDR1 MNHNS and CDR2 SASEGT. The CDR3 coding sequence is TGTGCCAGCAGCTCCGCAGGGGGCGGCACAGATACGCAGTATTTT. Protein product: CASSSAGGGTDTQYF.

This clone showed up many times. This sequence joins TRBV9 and TRBJ2-1, with D tentatively TRBD1 or TRBD2 (6 bases each). With 0 bases removed from V and 7 bases from J, the gap between germline ends came to 17 bases. Germline V lookup: CDR1 SGDLS, CDR2 YYNGEE. This CDR3 region has 16 residues. CDR3 sequence reads: CASSVVLGASVNEQFF. CDR3 DNA sequence: TGTGCCAGCAGCGTAGTCTTGGGGGCTAGCGTAAATGAGCAGTTCTTC.

The sample holds many counts of this clone. The chain carries TRBV24-1 and TRBJ2-1; TRBD2 aligns across 15 bases. V dropped 5 bases and J dropped 8; count of bases not matched to a gene: 3. CDR3 length: 15 amino acids. Germline V gene data show CDR1 as KGHDR and CDR2 as SFDVKD. The CDR3 here is CATSGTSGRAHEQFF. The DNA of the CDR3 is TGTGCCACCAGTGGGACTAGCGGGAGGGCCCATGAGCAGTTCTTC.

This clone was recorded at least ten times. J is TRBJ1-1 and V is TRBV27; D gene unclear. The CDR3 is 13 amino acids. Germline CDR1 reads MNHEY; CDR2 reads SMNVEV (reference sequence). V lost 3 bases to trimming and J lost 4 bases, with 9 bases between them. CDR3 nucleotides: TGTGCCAGCAGTTTCAGCAGGTCCACTGAAGCTTTCTTT. This encodes CASSFSRSTEAFF.

This clone is deemed medium-sized (0.01 to 0.1%). The J gene is TRBJ1-6, the V gene TRBV10-2; no clear D gene. The CDR3 consists of 13 residues. Between the trimmed V and J ends, which lost 6 bases and 3 bases, there was a span of 6 bases. Germline CDR1 is WSHSY and CDR2 is SAAADI. The CDR3 nucleotides are TGCGCCAGCAGCCGGGACTATAATTCACCCCTCCACTTT. It encodes CASSRDYNSPLHF.

Many counts were recorded for this clone. This chain uses TRBV4-2 with TRBJ2-1; 16 nucleotides align to TRBD2. Germline CDR1 and CDR2: LGHNA and YNFKEQ. CDR3 length equals 16 residues. The V and J ends lost 4 bases and 4 bases, in that order; junction bases with no gene match: 1. The CDR3 is CASSPGLAGGYNEQFF. In DNA, the CDR3 is TGTGCCAGCAGCCCGGGACTAGCGGGAGGGTACAATGAGCAGTTCTTC.

This clone was seen repeatedly, ten times or more. The CDR3 is CASSVGRSNSGTGSNQPQHF. CDR3 sequence (DNA): TGTGCCAGCAGCGTAGGGAGAAGTAATTCCGGGACAGGCAGCAATCAGCCCCAGCATTTT. This chain connects TRBV9 to TRBJ1-5; 8 bases match TRBD1. CDR1 SGDLS and CDR2 YYNGEE come from the germline V gene. There are 20 residues in the CDR3. V lost 0 bases, J lost 1 base, and 15 bases stayed unmatched.

This clone has a handful of counts. Compared with germline, one end of the junction differs, possibly owing to a read error. This sequence joins TRBV11-3 and TRBJ2-3; D possibly corresponds to TRBD2 (5 bases). CDR3 size: 13 residues. In germline, CDR1 is SGHNT, CDR2 YENEEA. The DNA for the CDR3 is TGTGTCAGCAGCCCCAGCGGAACAGATACGCAGTATTTT. This gives the protein CVSSPSGTDTQYF.

This clone was picked up many times. The chain links TRBV11-2 to TRBJ1-6; D gene ambiguous. The V and J ends lost 2 bases and 6 bases respectively, with 2 bases between them. Germline V gene lookup returns CDR1 SGHAT and CDR2 FQNNGV. The CDR3 spans 12 residues. CDR3 region: CASSLSNSPLHF. As DNA, the CDR3 is TGTGCCAGCAGCTTATCTAATTCACCCCTCCACTTT. The variable domain in full, with the rest retrieved from reference TRBV11-2 and TRBJ1-6, is EAGVAQSPRYKIIEKRQSVAFWCNPISGHATLYWYQQILGQGPKLLIQFQNNGVVDDSQLPKDRFSAERLKGVDSTLKIQPAKLEDSAVYLCASSLSNSPLHFGNGTRLTVT.

The rearrangement links TRBV20-1 to TRBJ2-2; 10 nucleotides align to TRBD1. This CDR3 spans 17 amino acids. The trim removed 3 bases at V and 2 bases at J, leaving 9 bases unmatched. Germline CDR1 DFQATT, CDR2 SNEGSKA (reference sequence). The DNA of the CDR3 is TGCAGTGCTAGGGGGTGGGGACAGGGGACCAACACCGGGGAGCTGTTTTTT. Protein product: CSARGWGQGTNTGELFF.

This chain connects TRBV5-1 to TRBJ1-1, with 8 positions matching TRBD1. V was clipped by 4 bases and J by 0 bases; unmatched bases: 5. This CDR3 comprises 15 residues. The germline CDR1 and CDR2 sequences are SGHRS and YFSETQ. The CDR3 is CASSPRTGLNTEAFF. The CDR3 DNA sequence: TGCGCCAGCAGCCCCAGGACAGGGTTGAACACTGAAGCTTTCTTT.

This clone was recorded at least ten times. This chain links TRBV20-1 with TRBJ2-3; 7 bases align to TRBD2. The CDR3 has 15 amino acids. Germline CDR1 and CDR2: DFQATT and SNEGSKA (reference sequence). V gave up 0 bases and J gave up 1 base; unmatched junction bases: 4. The CDR3 reads CSARDSGRGTDTQYF. The CDR3 bases are TGCAGTGCTAGAGATAGTGGGAGGGGCACAGATACGCAGTATTTT.

The chain recombines TRBV4-3 with TRBJ2-7; unclear D gene. V lost 6 bases, J lost 7 bases, and 19 bases lay in between. From germline, CDR1 is LGHNA and CDR2 YSLEER. The CDR3 sequence is 14 residues long. The CDR3, as DNA: TGCGCCAGCAGACATACTTGTCTGTCTAATGAGCAGTACTTC. Translated, it gives CASRHTCLSNEQYF.

This clone is medium-sized (0.01 to 0.1%) in the sample. V and J are TRBV2 and TRBJ2-7; the D gene is possibly TRBD1 (5 bases). The CDR3 runs 13 residues. CDR1 and CDR2 (germline): SNHLY, FYNNEI. V was cut by 7 bases and J by 6 bases, with 16 bases left in between. This chain's CDR3 is CASIGRVSIEQYF. As DNA, the CDR3 is TGTGCCAGCATAGGCAGGGTGTCGATCGAGCAGTACTTC.

In its sample, this clone was seen many times. The chain has TRBV7-2 and TRBJ2-7; D not certain. Germline assignment: CDR1 SGHTA and CDR2 FQGNSA. The length of the CDR3 is 13 residues. V lost 1 base and J lost 2, with 6 bases in between. The CDR3 here is CASSLVGAYEQYF. DNA for the CDR3: TGTGCCAGCAGCTTAGTCGGCGCCTACGAGCAGTACTTC.

In its sample, this clone ranks as medium-sized. The chain carries TRBV15 and TRBJ2-1, with D hard to call. The CDR3 is made up of 12 amino acids. Germline loops: CDR1 LNHNV, CDR2 YYDKDF (reference sequence). Trimming took 1 base from V and 7 from J, leaving 5 bases between them. This CDR3 is CATSRVENEQFF. The CDR3 coding sequence is TGTGCCACCAGCAGAGTAGAGAATGAGCAGTTCTTC.

This clone was seen ten or more times. The V call is TRBV3-1, the J call TRBJ1-6; D gene uncertain. V shed 4 bases and J shed 1 base, with 8 bases lying between them. The CDR3 length is 15 residues. Germline V gene lookup returns CDR1 LGHDT and CDR2 YNNKEL (reference sequence). The CDR3 reads CASSPGESYNSPLHF. The CDR3, as DNA: TGTGCCAGCAGCCCCGGGGAGTCCTATAATTCACCCCTCCACTTT.

Remarks on this clone: Within the sample, other DNA sequences also encode this same CDR3. The chain uses TRBV18 and TRBJ2-5, with 8 bases lining up with TRBD2. J was trimmed by 5 bases and V by 4 bases; bases with no gene match: 12. Germline V gene data show CDR1 as KGHSH and CDR2 as LQKENI. The length of the CDR3 is 16 residues. This chain's CDR3 is CASSHTSGRGSETQYF. The CDR3 nucleotides are TGTGCCAGCTCACATACTAGCGGAAGAGGCTCCGAGACCCAGTACTTC.

This clone was seen more than once but under ten times. The V and J genes are TRBV2 and TRBJ2-7; D unclear. Per germline, CDR1 SNHLY and CDR2 FYNNEI. This CDR3 is built from 15 residues. V was cut by 4 bases and J by 0 bases, with 13 bases left in between. CDR3 in amino acids: CASSGGRHNSYEQYF. CDR3 coding DNA: TGTGCCAGCAGTGGAGGCAGGCACAACTCCTACGAGCAGTACTTC.

This clone was observed at least ten times. This chain connects TRBV7-3 to TRBJ1-6; D not resolved. Germline lookup yields CDR1 SGHTA and CDR2 FQGTGA. The CDR3 consists of 13 residues. V lost 2 bases to trimming and J lost 5 bases, with 4 bases between them. The CDR3 nucleotides read TGTGCCAGCAGCTTAGAGAATAATTCACCCCTCCACTTT. Translating gives CASSLENNSPLHF.

The gene calls are TRBV7-8 and TRBJ2-5; perhaps TRBD2 as D (6 bases). The germline V gene encodes CDR1 SGHVS and CDR2 FQNEAQ. V lost 1 base to trimming and J lost 4 bases, with 13 bases between them. The CDR3 contains 15 residues. CDR3 loop: CASSLGGVLGETQYF. CDR3 nucleotide sequence: TGTGCCAGCAGCTTAGGGGGGGTACTAGGAGAGACCCAGTACTTC.

In its sample, this clone was seen many times. The rearrangement links TRBV5-1 to TRBJ2-1, with 7 bases matching TRBD2. CDR3 length: 14 amino acids. CDR1 SGHRS and CDR2 YFSETQ come from the germline V gene. Trimming cost V 0 bases and J 5 bases; bases outside gene matches: 2. This chain's CDR3 is CASSLGLADNEQFF. The CDR3 DNA follows: TGCGCCAGCAGCTTGGGGCTAGCGGACAATGAGCAGTTCTTC.

This clone appeared many times. V and J are TRBV30 and TRBJ1-5; D unclear. Trimming stripped 4 bases from V and 1 base from J, with 8 bases between. Germline V gene sequence: CDR1 GTSNPN, CDR2 SVGIG (reference sequence). This CDR3 has 13 residues. The CDR3 is CAWNAGSNQPQHF. The CDR3 nucleotides read TGTGCCTGGAATGCCGGAAGCAATCAGCCCCAGCATTTT.

Within the sample, this clone is medium-sized. The chain links TRBV12-3 or TRBV12-4 to TRBJ1-1, with 7 nucleotides matching TRBD1. The length of the CDR3 is 13 residues. The V and J ends lost 6 bases and 6 bases, in that order; junction bases with no gene match: 7. In DNA form, the CDR3 reads TGTGCCAGCAGGGTCCAGGGGGGGGCTGAAGCTTTCTTT. It translates to CASRVQGGAEAFF.

Sample share makes this clone medium-sized (0.01 to 0.1%). CDR3: CASRQAGTRHYEQYF. The CDR3 DNA follows: TGTGCCAGCAGGCAGGCCGGGACTAGACACTACGAGCAGTACTTC. V usage is TRBV11-2 and J usage is TRBJ2-7, with 8 bases aligning to TRBD2. The CDR3 runs 15 residues. The germline CDR1 and CDR2 sequences are SGHAT and FQNNGV. Unmatched junction bases numbered 10, after V lost 6 bases and J lost 3 bases.

This clone came up a few times. This may be a read error: a much more frequent sequence differs by one nucleotide. Different DNA sequences within this sample yield the same CDR3. V usage is TRBV29-1 and J usage is TRBJ2-3; D unresolved. CDR1 SQVTM and CDR2 ANQGSEA come from the germline V gene. The CDR3 has 12 residues. The V gene lost 4 bases and the J gene lost 6 bases, with 11 bases spanning the gap. The CDR3 DNA reads as TGCAGCGTTGTGCAGTCGACTGATACGCAGTATTTT. It specifies CSVVQSTDTQYF.